Listed below are T cell receptor beta chains from one sample, sequenced in a study of blood T cell repertoires in COVID-19. Data came from immunoSEQ multiplex PCR; TCRdb stores just in-frame clones and leaves some out. Among 250,000 to 300,000 clones listed, under 90% were seen once. The sample consisted of peripheral blood. These receptors were collected from a man aged 60 to 75 with acute or convalescent COVID-19. Both conserved end residues are part of each CDR3. The D gene is left open where the match is weak. Size is omitted from some rows. Given values are once, few, many or a class for expanded clones.

TRBV4-2	NA	TRBJ2-1	NA	CASSQGGGQFF	TGTGCCAGCAGCCAAGGAGGGGGGCAGTTCTTC
TRBV19	NA	TRBJ1-4	NA	CASSTQTTGLKLFF	TGTGCCAGTAGTACTCAGACGACAGGATTAAAGCTGTTTTTT
TRBV25-1	NA	TRBJ1-5	TRBD1	CASSMTGQAQPQHF	TGTGCCAGCAGCATGACAGGGCAAGCTCAGCCCCAGCATTTT
TRBV7-9	NA	TRBJ2-5	NA	CASSLSVNQETQYF	TGTGCCAGCAGCCTAAGCGTGAATCAAGAGACCCAGTACTTC
TRBV7-7	NA	TRBJ2-3	NA	CASSATTTDTQYF	TGTGCTAGCAGCGCGACTACCACAGATACGCAGTATTTT
TRBV18	NA	TRBJ2-5	TRBD2	CASSPLAGGSGETQYF	TGTGCCAGCTCACCTCTAGCGGGAGGGAGTGGAGAGACCCAGTACTTC
TRBV7-2	NA	TRBJ2-1	NA	CASSLHGSNSYNEQFF	TGTGCCAGCAGCTTACACGGTTCCAACTCCTACAATGAGCAGTTCTTC
TRBV20-1	NA	TRBJ1-1	NA	CSAAQPTEAFF	TGCAGTGCAGCGCAGCCGACTGAAGCTTTCTTT
TRBV5-4	NA	TRBJ1-1	NA	CASSLIGENTEAFF	TGTGCCAGCAGCTTGATCGGGGAGAACACTGAAGCTTTCTTT
TRBV3-1/TRBV3-2	NA	TRBJ2-5	NA	CASSQGGVTQYF	TGTGCCAGCAGCCAAGGAGGCGTTACCCAGTACTTC
TRBV30	NA	TRBJ2-1	NA	CAWSLSRNEQFF	TGTGCCTGGAGTTTATCTAGAAATGAGCAGTTCTTC
TRBV2	NA	TRBJ2-6	TRBD1	CASSLRSGTGRFFGANVLTF	TGTGCCAGCAGTTTGCGCTCGGGGACAGGCCGATTTTTTGGGGCCAACGTCCTGACTTTC
TRBV28	NA	TRBJ2-1	TRBD2	CASSPGTSMNEQFF	TGTGCCAGCAGCCCCGGGACTAGTATGAATGAGCAGTTCTTC
TRBV11-1	NA	TRBJ2-7	NA	CASSSAYEQYF	TGTGCCAGCAGCTCCGCCTACGAGCAGTACTTC
TRBV7-3	NA	TRBJ2-7	TRBD1	CASSPGTGYPYEQYF	TGTGCCAGCAGCCCAGGGACAGGGTATCCCTACGAGCAGTACTTC
TRBV5-5	NA	TRBJ2-2	NA	CASSYRAGGTGELFF	TGTGCCAGCAGCTACAGAGCGGGTGGCACCGGGGAGCTGTTTTTT
TRBV5-1	NA	TRBJ2-7	TRBD2	CASSSTAGANYEQYF	TGCGCCAGCAGCTCTACAGCGGGGGCCAACTACGAGCAGTACTTC
TRBV19	few	TRBJ2-3	TRBD1	CASSKGQGVDTQYF	TGTGCCAGTAGTAAGGGACAGGGGGTCGATACGCAGTATTTT
TRBV5-1	once	TRBJ1-2	NA	CASSLADSNYGYTF	TGCGCCAGCAGCTTGGCAGACTCTAACTATGGCTACACCTTC
TRBV7-9	NA	TRBJ1-2	NA	CASSPRWGHVDGYTF	TGTGCCAGCAGCCCTAGGTGGGGGCACGTAGATGGCTACACCTTC
TRBV10-3	NA	TRBJ2-3	NA	CAIAGQNSTDTQYF	TGTGCCATCGCTGGACAGAACAGCACAGATACGCAGTATTTT
TRBV23-1	NA	TRBJ2-5	NA	CASSQLNSGQYF	TGCGCCAGCAGTCAACTTAACAGCGGCCAGTACTTC
TRBV2	NA	TRBJ2-3	NA	CASSDRGDTQYF	TGTGCCAGCAGTGATCGGGGGGATACGCAGTATTTT
TRBV2	few	TRBJ1-2	NA	CASSPPSSGYTF	TGTGCCAGCAGCCCCCCGTCCTCGGGCTACACCTTC
TRBV5-4	NA	TRBJ2-7	NA	CASSLAGPLSSYEQYF	TGTGCCAGCAGCTTGGCTGGGCCTCTCTCCTCCTACGAGCAGTACTTC
TRBV4-2	NA	TRBJ2-2	TRBD2	CASSQSRTSGMNTGELFF	TGTGCCAGCAGCCAATCACGGACTAGCGGAATGAACACCGGGGAGCTGTTTTTT
TRBV10-3	few	TRBJ1-1	TRBD1	CAISGTGVTEAFF	TGTGCCATCAGCGGGACAGGGGTAACTGAAGCTTTCTTT
TRBV29-1	NA	TRBJ2-3	TRBD2	CSARLAGGTDTQYF	TGCAGCGCTAGACTAGCGGGAGGCACAGATACGCAGTATTTT
TRBV6-5	NA	TRBJ1-2	NA	CASILNEGVGYGYTF	TGTGCCAGCATCTTAAATGAAGGGGTAGGCTATGGCTACACCTTC
TRBV6-5	NA	TRBJ2-3	NA	CASRDYTDTQYF	TGTGCCAGCAGAGACTATACAGATACGCAGTATTTT
TRBV11-3	NA	TRBJ1-2	TRBD1	CASSCRPDRGRYGYTF	TGTGCCAGCAGCTGCAGACCTGACAGGGGACGTTATGGCTACACCTTC
TRBV5-6	NA	TRBJ1-1	NA	CASIRAQGLGSTEAFF	TGTGCCAGCATCCGAGCGCAGGGGTTAGGTAGCACTGAAGCTTTCTTT
TRBV6-5	NA	TRBJ1-2	NA	CASRDPGDYGYTF	TGTGCCAGCAGGGACCCAGGGGACTATGGCTACACCTTC
TRBV5-8	NA	TRBJ2-7	NA	CASSLDSTYEQYF	TGTGCCAGCAGCTTGGACAGCACCTACGAGCAGTACTTC
TRBV25-1	NA	TRBJ2-7	NA	CASSPYRSSDEQYF	TGTGCCAGCAGTCCTTACAGAAGTTCGGACGAGCAGTACTTC
TRBV4-2	NA	TRBJ1-4	NA	CASSPHRELFF	TGTGCCAGCAGCCCCCACAGGGAACTGTTTTTT
TRBV7-2	NA	TRBJ2-7	TRBD2	CASTPQNSGRFYEQYF	TGTGCCAGCACTCCCCAAAACAGCGGGAGATTCTACGAGCAGTACTTC
TRBV12-5	NA	TRBJ2-5	TRBD2	CASGKSGAGETQYF	TGTGCTAGTGGGAAAAGCGGGGCAGGAGAGACCCAGTACTTC
TRBV25-1	NA	TRBJ2-3	TRBD2	CASSKTSGRPQGQYF	TGTGCCAGCAGTAAGACTAGCGGGAGGCCTCAGGGGCAGTATTTT
TRBV7-3	NA	TRBJ1-2	TRBD1	CASSVDRADGYTF	TGTGCCAGCAGCGTGGACAGGGCGGATGGCTACACCTTC
TRBV19	NA	TRBJ2-6	TRBD1	CASTPGTGGWGANVLTF	TGTGCCAGTACCCCCGGGACAGGAGGGTGGGGGGCCAACGTCCTGACTTTC
TRBV5-1	NA	TRBJ2-2	TRBD1	CASSPDRGFTGELFF	TGCGCCAGCAGCCCGGACAGGGGGTTTACCGGGGAGCTGTTTTTT
TRBV5-8	NA	TRBJ2-7	TRBD1	CASSLDEYKDRGSYEQYF	TGTGCCAGCAGCTTGGACGAGTACAAGGACAGGGGTTCCTACGAGCAGTACTTC
TRBV30	few	TRBJ1-5	TRBD1	CAWSNRQGASQPQHF	TGTGCCTGGAGTAACCGACAGGGGGCATCTCAGCCCCAGCATTTT
TRBV7-8	NA	TRBJ2-1	TRBD1	CASSSRGRTGGYEQFF	TGTGCCAGCAGCTCCAGGGGGCGGACAGGGGGCTATGAGCAGTTCTTC
TRBV7-2	NA	TRBJ2-3	NA	CASSPGRDIVTDTQYF	TGTGCCAGCAGCCCCGGAAGGGACATAGTTACAGATACGCAGTATTTT
TRBV5-5	NA	TRBJ1-5	NA	CASSIRQEYNQPQHF	TGTGCCAGCAGCATACGACAGGAGTACAATCAGCCCCAGCATTTT
TRBV6-5	few	TRBJ1-5	NA	CASSYSLPGNGQPQHF	TGTGCCAGCAGTTACTCTTTACCGGGGAATGGTCAGCCCCAGCATTTT
TRBV5-1	NA	TRBJ2-5	NA	CASSFLLETQYF	TGCGCCAGCAGCTTTCTACTGGAGACCCAGTACTTC
TRBV15	once	TRBJ2-7	TRBD2	CATSRVLAGTFYEQYF	TGTGCCACCAGCAGAGTTCTAGCGGGAACCTTCTACGAGCAGTACTTC
TRBV7-3	NA	TRBJ2-5	TRBD2	CASSPGLAYKETQYF	TGTGCCAGCAGCCCGGGACTAGCGTATAAAGAGACCCAGTACTTC
TRBV19	few	TRBJ1-2	TRBD1	CAVTRRDSYGYTF	TGTGCCGTGACGCGCCGGGACAGCTATGGCTACACCTTC
TRBV11-2	NA	TRBJ2-2	NA	CASSLTGQNTGELFF	TGTGCCAGCAGCTTAACGGGACAGAACACCGGGGAGCTGTTTTTT
TRBV6-1	NA	TRBJ1-2	NA	CASSESRPPIYGYTF	TGTGCCAGCAGTGAATCGCGCCCGCCTATCTATGGCTACACCTTC
TRBV20-1	NA	TRBJ1-2	NA	CSASNINYGYTF	TGCAGTGCTAGTAACATAAACTATGGCTACACCTTC